The next 25 T cell receptor beta chains were all read from a single sample in a study of PD-L1 blockade in urothelial cancer (dated by TCRdb to the late 2010s). The library was obtained by the immunoSEQ multiplex PCR assay. Imported from immuneACCESS, the table was reduced by TCRdb to in-frame sequences with V and J called. These copies leave out some clones; in studies compared against another copy, an unresolved V gene accounts for under half, and the cause of the remainder is not known. This sample comprises more than 30,000 clones, approximately 82% of them detected only once. Together, the top ten hold 15% to 20% of the sample. The source was PBMCs, collected around atezolizumab (anti-PD-L1) treatment. Receptors originate from a man in his sixties with urothelial cancer.

This clone was found a few times. This sequence joins TRBV11-2 and TRBJ1-2; D perhaps matches TRBD1 (5 bases). V was shortened by 5 bases and J by 4 bases, with 14 bases between the two germline ends. CDR3 length equals 14 residues. Germline-derived CDR1 and CDR2 are SGHAT and FQNNGV. The CDR3 spells CASSPTGSGYGYTF. CDR3 nucleotide sequence: TGTGCCAGCAGCCCAACAGGATCTGGCTATGGCTACACCTTC. Complete variable domain (other parts from reference TRBV11-2 and TRBJ1-2): EAGVAQSPRYKIIEKRQSVAFWCNPISGHATLYWYQQILGQGPKLLIQFQNNGVVDDSQLPKDRFSAERLKGVDSTLKIQPAKLEDSAVYLCASSPTGSGYGYTFGSGTRLTVV.

The chain recombines TRBV2 with TRBJ2-5; D may be TRBD1 (6 bases). This CDR3 is built from 13 residues. Germline V gene sequence: CDR1 SNHLY, CDR2 FYNNEI. The V end lost 9 bases, the J end lost 8 bases, and 19 bases lay between the germline ends. CDR3 residues: CASSSGARSTQYF. The CDR3 DNA follows: TGTGCCAGTAGCTCAGGGGCCCGTTCCACCCAGTACTTC.

This rearrangement joins TRBV2 to TRBJ2-3; TRBD2 matches 13 bases. The ends lost 5 bases at V and 3 bases at J; junction bases unmatched: 5. Germline loops: CDR1 SNHLY, CDR2 FYNNEI. This CDR3 has 16 residues. CDR3 DNA sequence: TGTGCCAGCAGTCCGACTAGCGGGAGGAGGACAGATACGCAGTATTTT. Protein: CASSPTSGRRTDTQYF.

This rearrangement joins TRBV28 to TRBJ2-7; a weak D match, TRBD1 (5 bases). The V end was cut by 2 bases, the J end by 7 bases, with 9 bases between. Looked up from germline, CDR1 is MDHEN and CDR2 is SYDVKM. The CDR3 has 12 amino acids. In nucleotides, the CDR3 is TGTGCCAGCAGTTTAGGGGCGCGGGAGCAGTACTTC. This encodes CASSLGAREQYF.

This rearrangement joins TRBV4-2 to TRBJ2-7; TRBD1 matches 10 bases. The CDR3 has 18 residues. With 2 bases clipped from V and 0 bases from J, the junction kept 10 bases outside the gene matches. CDR1 and CDR2 from the germline V gene are LGHNA and YNFKEQ. As DNA, the CDR3 is TGTGCCAGCAGCCAAACTACCGTGGGACAGGGGTACTCCTACGAGCAGTACTTC. As protein: CASSQTTVGQGYSYEQYF.

Concerning this clone: The junction departs from germline at one end; a sequencing error may be responsible. The J gene is TRBJ1-4, the V gene TRBV2, with D possibly being TRBD1 (5 bases). The length of the CDR3 is 11 residues. Germline V gives CDR1 SNHLY, CDR2 FYNNEI. The CDR3 spells CASSEWEQALF. Here the CDR3 DNA reads TGTGCCAGCAGTGAATGGGAACAGGCCCTTTTT. The whole variable domain, filled in from reference TRBV2 and TRBJ1-4, reads EPEVTQTPSHQVTQMGQEVILRCVPISNHLYFYWYRQILGQKVEFLVSFYNNEISEKSEIFDDQFSVERPDGSNFTLKIRSTKLEDSAMYFCASSEWEQALFGSGTQLSVL.

The chain joins TRBV19 to TRBJ2-7, with 7 bases matching TRBD1. J lost 3 bases, V lost 4 bases, and 3 bases had no gene match. Per germline, CDR1 LNHDA and CDR2 SQIVND (reference sequence). The CDR3 contains 13 residues. In DNA, the CDR3 is TGTGCCAGTAGTAAGGGACAGATCTACGAGCAGTACTTC. Its protein product is CASSKGQIYEQYF. The entire variable domain, with the rest obtained from reference TRBV19 and TRBJ2-7, is as follows: DGGITQSPKYLFRKEGQNVTLSCEQNLNHDAMYWYRQDPGQGLRLIYYSQIVNDFQKGDIAEGYSVSREKKESFPLTVTSAQKNPTAFYLCASSKGQIYEQYFGPGTRLTVT.

The count of this clone is one. The rearrangement links TRBV18 to TRBJ2-2, with D perhaps TRBD1 (6 bases). The V end was cut by 6 bases, the J end by 2 bases, with 10 bases between. The CDR3 extends over 14 amino acids. The V gene's germline CDR1 is KGHSH and CDR2 LQKENI. CDR3 sequence reads: CASSEGGNTGELFF. The DNA of the CDR3 is TGTGCCAGCTCTGAAGGGGGTAACACCGGGGAGCTGTTTTTT.

This chain joins TRBV5-1 and TRBJ1-3, with D unclear. The ends were cut back, 4 bases at V and 0 bases at J, with 8 bases in the middle. This CDR3 region has 14 residues. Germline lookup yields CDR1 SGHRS and CDR2 YFSETQ. CDR3 amino acids: CASSGTSSGNTIYF. CDR3 sequence (DNA): TGCGCCAGCAGCGGTACTTCCTCTGGAAACACCATATATTTT.

The V gene is TRBV5-6, the J gene TRBJ2-1, with 8 positions matching TRBD2. The V gene's germline CDR1 is SGHDT and CDR2 YYEEEE. This CDR3 has 16 amino acids. J lost 3 bases, V lost 2 bases, and 7 bases had no gene match. The CDR3 region has the DNA TGTGCCAGCAGCTTTCTAGGGACTAGATTCTACAATGAGCAGTTCTTC. Its translation is CASSFLGTRFYNEQFF.

The chain combines TRBV5-1 with TRBJ2-3, with D perhaps matching TRBD1 (5 bases). Germline-derived CDR1 and CDR2 are SGHRS and YFSETQ. Trimming took off 1 base at V and 5 bases at J, with 17 bases between the two ends. The CDR3 length is 16 residues. CDR3: CASSLKMSSQGDTQYF. CDR3 DNA sequence: TGCGCCAGCAGCTTGAAGATGTCAAGCCAGGGAGATACGCAGTATTTT.

The rearrangement links TRBV2 to TRBJ2-2; 7 nucleotides agree with TRBD1. Looked up from germline, CDR1 is SNHLY and CDR2 is FYNNEI. The ends lost 7 bases at V and 2 bases at J; junction bases unmatched: 7. This CDR3 spans 15 amino acids. CDR3 amino acids: CASIVGTDNTGELFF. The CDR3 nucleotides are TGTGCCAGCATAGTAGGGACAGACAACACCGGGGAGCTGTTTTTT.

The V call is TRBV28, the J call TRBJ2-7; unclear D gene. Germline V gene lookup returns CDR1 MDHEN and CDR2 SYDVKM. V lost 5 bases and J 2 bases, leaving 10 bases between the germline ends. The CDR3 is made up of 13 amino acids. In nucleotides, the CDR3 is TGTGCCAGCAGTCTCCGCGGAACCTACGAGCAGTACTTC. Residues: CASSLRGTYEQYF. The variable domain in full, completed from reference TRBV28 and TRBJ2-7, reads DVKVTQSSRYLVKRTGEKVFLECVQDMDHENMFWYRQDPGLGLRLIYFSYDVKMKEKGDIPEGYSVSREKKERFSLILESASTNQTSMYLCASSLRGTYEQYFGPGTRLTVT.

The chain links TRBV10-3 to TRBJ2-3; possible D gene TRBD2, 7 bases. CDR3 size: 17 residues. The germline V gene encodes CDR1 ENHRY and CDR2 SYGVKD. Trimming stripped 0 bases from V and 1 base from J, with 14 bases between. CDR3 amino acids: CAISESGGGAGTDTQYF. CDR3 nucleotides: TGTGCCATCAGTGAGTCAGGAGGGGGGGCCGGCACAGATACGCAGTATTTT.

This clone was observed a single time. CDR3 protein: CAIRNGQGGNQPQHF. The CDR3 DNA sequence: TGTGCCATCAGAAACGGACAGGGTGGCAATCAGCCCCAGCATTTT. The rearrangement links TRBV10-3 to TRBJ1-5, with 8 positions matching TRBD1. After removal of 6 bases from V and 2 bases from J, the junction contained 6 bases not matched to a gene. Per the germline V gene, CDR1 is ENHRY and CDR2 is SYGVKD. The CDR3 extends over 15 amino acids.

This chain connects TRBV19 to TRBJ1-6; no clear D. CDR3 length: 15 residues. V was trimmed by 3 bases and J by 7 bases, leaving 13 bases between them. In germline, CDR1 is LNHDA, CDR2 SQIVND (reference sequence). CDR3 sequence reads: CASSMAQIGNSPLHF. The CDR3 region has the DNA TGTGCCAGTAGTATGGCGCAGATCGGGAATTCACCCCTCCACTTT.

This chain connects TRBV6-5 to TRBJ2-3; tentatively, D is TRBD1 (5 bases). Looked up from germline, CDR1 is MNHEY and CDR2 is SVGAGI. The CDR3 totals 14 residues. The V end lost 2 bases, the J end lost 4 bases, and 10 bases lay between the germline ends. This chain's CDR3 is CASSYNRQPDTQYF. The DNA for the CDR3 is TGTGCCAGCAGTTACAACCGACAGCCAGATACGCAGTATTTT.

The V and J genes are TRBV16 and TRBJ2-5; TRBD1 aligns across 8 bases. The CDR3 runs 16 residues. Germline values: CDR1 KGHSY, CDR2 FQNENV. V shed 0 bases and J 0 bases; nucleotides not matched to a gene: 3. CDR3 coding DNA: TGTGCCAGCAGCCAATCCGGGGACAGGTACCAAGAGACCCAGTACTTC. Residues: CASSQSGDRYQETQYF.

This chain connects TRBV28 to TRBJ2-1, with D possibly TRBD2 on 5 matching bases. Germline values: CDR1 MDHEN, CDR2 SYDVKM. With 5 bases removed from V and 5 bases from J, the gap between germline ends came to 16 bases. There are 15 residues in the CDR3. CDR3 sequence (DNA): TGTGCCAGCAGTCCAACTCCGGGGAAAAACAATGAGCAGTTCTTC. This translates into CASSPTPGKNNEQFF.

This sequence joins TRBV5-1 and TRBJ2-3, with 7 bases identical to TRBD2. CDR1 is SGHRS and CDR2 is YFSETQ in the germline V gene. Trimming removed 0 bases from V and 3 bases from J; junction bases left unmatched: 7. The CDR3 length is 16 residues. The CDR3, as DNA: TGCGCCAGCAGCTTGGGATCGACTAGCATTACAGATACGCAGTATTTT. Amino acid sequence: CASSLGSTSITDTQYF.

The chain couples TRBV6-5 to TRBJ2-3; TRBD2 agrees at 10 bases. CDR1 and CDR2 (germline): MNHEY, SVGAGI. J lost 0 bases, V lost 4 bases, and 1 base had no gene match. The CDR3 is 15 residues long. CDR3 region: CASSSLAGSTDTQYF. In DNA form, the CDR3 reads TGTGCCAGCAGTTCACTAGCGGGGAGCACAGATACGCAGTATTTT.

The chain employs TRBV5-1 and TRBJ2-3; D possibly corresponds to TRBD2 (6 bases). With 4 bases removed from V and 3 bases from J, the gap between germline ends came to 15 bases. Germline assignment: CDR1 SGHRS and CDR2 YFSETQ. The CDR3 loop spans 15 amino acids. DNA for the CDR3: TGCGCCAGCAGCACCGCGTTGGGGACTACAGATACGCAGTATTTT. Its translation: CASSTALGTTDTQYF.

The chain employs TRBV6-5 and TRBJ1-3; tentatively, D is TRBD1 (6 bases). Germline CDR1 and CDR2: MNHEY and SVGAGI. This CDR3 region has 14 residues. Trimming removed 11 bases at V and 0 bases at J, with 14 bases between. The CDR3: CAAGDTRSGNTIYF. CDR3 DNA: TGTGCCGCAGGGGACACCCGCTCTGGAAACACCATATATTTT.

The chain carries TRBV5-1 and TRBJ1-2; possibly TRBD1 for D (5 bases). Germline-derived CDR1 and CDR2 are SGHRS and YFSETQ. The CDR3 length is 13 residues. Between the trimmed V and J ends, which lost 3 bases and 6 bases, there was a span of 12 bases. The CDR3 region is CASSSITGDGYTF. The CDR3 coding sequence is TGCGCCAGCAGCTCTATCACAGGCGATGGCTACACCTTC.

This chain joins TRBV11-2 and TRBJ2-2, with unresolved D. Germline V lookup: CDR1 SGHAT, CDR2 FQNNGV. The CDR3 loop spans 14 amino acids. Between the trimmed V and J ends, which lost 1 base and 6 bases, there was a span of 9 bases. In nucleotides, the CDR3 is TGTGCCAGCAGCTTAGGTTGGAGCTCCGGGGAGCTGTTTTTT. Protein sequence: CASSLGWSSGELFF.